The clone carrying this T cell receptor beta chain has at least ten counts. V was cut by 6 bases and J by 7 bases, with 15 bases left in between. The CDR3 is 13 residues long. Germline CDR1 MDHEN, CDR2 SYDVKM. The sample originates from a study of kidney transplant recipient with SARS-CoV-2 infection. MiXCR, applied by TCRdb to the reads, yields one record per CDR3 protein. Among roughly 230,000 distinct CDR3 sequences listed, 29% were seen once. This clonotype was obtained from a male patient younger than 45 who had COVID-19 and was a kidney transplant recipient. Some T cells may originate from the graft donor. The chain has TRBV28 and TRBJ1-2; tentative D call: TRBD1 (6 bases). The sample in question was a blood sample, obtained at baseline and between days 110 and 120 from a kidney transplant recipient. The CDR3 reads CASRDSWAGGYTF. The CDR3 coding sequence is TGTGCCAGCAGGGACAGTTGGGCGGGTGGCTACACCTTC.